The T cell receptor beta chain under discussion was sequenced for a study of Graves' ophthalmopathy and Graves' hyperthyroidism. Study outcomes and limitations: For predicting ophthalmopathy progression, the model had roughly 70% sensitivity and approximately 77% specificity. Ophthalmopathy was separated from stable hyperthyroidism by a 13-signature model with 87.88% sensitivity and 65% to 82% specificity.

The germline V gene encodes CDR1 SEHNR and CDR2 FQNEAQ (reference sequence). V lost 1 base and J 9 bases, leaving 9 bases between the germline ends. The CDR3 has 13 residues. On this clonotype itself: Its target is unknown.

RNA served as the template for amplifying TCR beta CDR3 regions. HTBI-primed RT-PCR formed the first round, and a multiplex PCR formed the second. One entry per CDR3 protein results from TCRdb running MiXCR on the multiplex PCR reads. The table includes about 230,000 distinct CDR3 sequences, around 50% detected once. The source material was peripheral blood. This sequence originates from an adult man with Graves' ophthalmopathy. The genes are TRBV7-9 and TRBJ2-2; D is possibly TRBD1 or TRBD2 (5 bases each). CDR3 region: CASSLGEGRELFF. As DNA, the CDR3 is TGTGCCAGCAGCTTAGGAGAGGGGCGGGAGCTGTTTTTT.